This T cell receptor (beta chain) was retrieved from a study of blood T cell repertoires in COVID-19. Study in general: COVID-19 samples from acute and convalescent phases originated in the United States, Italy and Spain. T cells, B-cell-depleted T cells, or PBMCs supplied cDNA or gDNA.

This CDR3 is built from 12 residues. In germline, CDR1 is MNHEY, CDR2 SVGEGT. V gave up 0 bases and J gave up 4 bases, with 3 bases separating them. Original methodology: Estimated nucleated cell counts came from reference gene primer amplification. The data were produced by immunoSEQ multiplex PCR, yet TCRdb's version contains in-frame clones alone and is incomplete. That table furnishes V, J and clone size, whereas the DNA furnished D and trimming. Of 25,000 to 35,000 clones in the sample, about nine tenths were seen once. Specimen: peripheral blood. This chain links TRBV6-2 or TRBV6-3 with TRBJ2-5; D uncertain. The clonotype comes from a human donor in a cohort sampled during active COVID-19. DNA for the CDR3: TGTGCCAGCAGTTACTCCCGAGAGACCCAGTACTTC. Translation gives CASSYSRETQYF.